These T cell receptor beta chains were read from a single sample in a study of blood T cell repertoires in COVID-19. Repertoires were generated with immunoSEQ multiplex PCR, while TCRdb's copy carries only in-frame clones and drops some. The table includes fewer than 70,000 clones, around 83% detected once. What was sequenced was peripheral blood. These receptors all come from an elderly woman with acute or convalescent COVID-19. The CDR3 runs from the conserved cysteine through the conserved F or W. D genes are given only for firm matches.

d_call,v_call,j_call,cdr3_nt,cdr3_aa
TRBD2,TRBV11-1,TRBJ2-5,TGTGCCAGCAGCTTAGGGACTAGCGGTTCCCAAGAGACCCAGTACTTC,CASSLGTSGSQETQYF
NA,TRBV6-5,TRBJ1-5,TGTGCCAGCAACCCGCCGGCGGGCCAGCCCCAGCATTTT,CASNPPAGQPQHF
TRBD2,TRBV30,TRBJ2-5,TGTGCCTTGGGGACTAGCGGGGGGTTAGAGACCCAGTACTTC,CALGTSGGLETQYF
TRBD1,TRBV7-7,TRBJ1-4,TGTGCTAGCAGCTCCGGGACAGCTAATGAAAAACTGTTTTTT,CASSSGTANEKLFF
TRBD1,TRBV3-1/TRBV3-2,TRBJ1-6,TGTGCCAGCAGCCCACGGACAGGGACCTCACCCCTCCACTTT,CASSPRTGTSPLHF
TRBD1,TRBV5-1,TRBJ2-7,TGCGCCAGTTTCCGGGACAGGGTCCACGAGCAGTACTTC,CASFRDRVHEQYF
NA,TRBV19,TRBJ2-4,TGTGCCAGTAGTAACGGGGTGGACAAAAACATTCAGTACTTC,CASSNGVDKNIQYF
TRBD2,TRBV5-1,TRBJ2-3,TGCGCCAGCAGCTTGGGGCCTAGCGGGGAGAAAAACCAGTATTTT,CASSLGPSGEKNQYF
NA,TRBV10-3,TRBJ2-7,TGTGCCATCAGTGACCCGGCCAAGACAATCGAGCAGTACTTC,CAISDPAKTIEQYF
TRBD1,TRBV6-1,TRBJ1-3,TGTGCCAGCAGTGAAACAGGGGTGATTGGAGGAAACACCATATATTTT,CASSETGVIGGNTIYF
NA,TRBV5-5,TRBJ1-5,TGTGCCAGCAGCTTGGGGCAGTCAAGCAATCAGCCCCAGCATTTT,CASSLGQSSNQPQHF
TRBD1,TRBV2,TRBJ1-5,TGTGCCAGCAGGGGACAGGGGGCAGGGCCCCAGCATTTT,CASRGQGAGPQHF
TRBD1,TRBV6-1,TRBJ1-5,TGTGCCAGCAGTGAGCACACCGACAGGGGAGGACAGCCCCAGCATTTT,CASSEHTDRGGQPQHF
NA,TRBV5-6,TRBJ1-6,TGTGCCAGCAGCTTGTGGCAGACCGGACTCAATTCACCCCTCCACTTT,CASSLWQTGLNSPLHF
TRBD1,TRBV6-5,TRBJ2-7,TGTGCCAGCAGCCTGGGTAGGACAGGGAAGTACGAGCAGTACTTC,CASSLGRTGKYEQYF
TRBD1,TRBV6-5,TRBJ1-1,TGTGCCACCAGGACCGACAGGGGGCAGAACACTGAAGCTTTCTTT,CATRTDRGQNTEAFF
TRBD2,TRBV5-1,TRBJ2-1,TGCGCCAGCAGAGGTCTAGCGGGAGGAGATGAGCAGTTCTTC,CASRGLAGGDEQFF